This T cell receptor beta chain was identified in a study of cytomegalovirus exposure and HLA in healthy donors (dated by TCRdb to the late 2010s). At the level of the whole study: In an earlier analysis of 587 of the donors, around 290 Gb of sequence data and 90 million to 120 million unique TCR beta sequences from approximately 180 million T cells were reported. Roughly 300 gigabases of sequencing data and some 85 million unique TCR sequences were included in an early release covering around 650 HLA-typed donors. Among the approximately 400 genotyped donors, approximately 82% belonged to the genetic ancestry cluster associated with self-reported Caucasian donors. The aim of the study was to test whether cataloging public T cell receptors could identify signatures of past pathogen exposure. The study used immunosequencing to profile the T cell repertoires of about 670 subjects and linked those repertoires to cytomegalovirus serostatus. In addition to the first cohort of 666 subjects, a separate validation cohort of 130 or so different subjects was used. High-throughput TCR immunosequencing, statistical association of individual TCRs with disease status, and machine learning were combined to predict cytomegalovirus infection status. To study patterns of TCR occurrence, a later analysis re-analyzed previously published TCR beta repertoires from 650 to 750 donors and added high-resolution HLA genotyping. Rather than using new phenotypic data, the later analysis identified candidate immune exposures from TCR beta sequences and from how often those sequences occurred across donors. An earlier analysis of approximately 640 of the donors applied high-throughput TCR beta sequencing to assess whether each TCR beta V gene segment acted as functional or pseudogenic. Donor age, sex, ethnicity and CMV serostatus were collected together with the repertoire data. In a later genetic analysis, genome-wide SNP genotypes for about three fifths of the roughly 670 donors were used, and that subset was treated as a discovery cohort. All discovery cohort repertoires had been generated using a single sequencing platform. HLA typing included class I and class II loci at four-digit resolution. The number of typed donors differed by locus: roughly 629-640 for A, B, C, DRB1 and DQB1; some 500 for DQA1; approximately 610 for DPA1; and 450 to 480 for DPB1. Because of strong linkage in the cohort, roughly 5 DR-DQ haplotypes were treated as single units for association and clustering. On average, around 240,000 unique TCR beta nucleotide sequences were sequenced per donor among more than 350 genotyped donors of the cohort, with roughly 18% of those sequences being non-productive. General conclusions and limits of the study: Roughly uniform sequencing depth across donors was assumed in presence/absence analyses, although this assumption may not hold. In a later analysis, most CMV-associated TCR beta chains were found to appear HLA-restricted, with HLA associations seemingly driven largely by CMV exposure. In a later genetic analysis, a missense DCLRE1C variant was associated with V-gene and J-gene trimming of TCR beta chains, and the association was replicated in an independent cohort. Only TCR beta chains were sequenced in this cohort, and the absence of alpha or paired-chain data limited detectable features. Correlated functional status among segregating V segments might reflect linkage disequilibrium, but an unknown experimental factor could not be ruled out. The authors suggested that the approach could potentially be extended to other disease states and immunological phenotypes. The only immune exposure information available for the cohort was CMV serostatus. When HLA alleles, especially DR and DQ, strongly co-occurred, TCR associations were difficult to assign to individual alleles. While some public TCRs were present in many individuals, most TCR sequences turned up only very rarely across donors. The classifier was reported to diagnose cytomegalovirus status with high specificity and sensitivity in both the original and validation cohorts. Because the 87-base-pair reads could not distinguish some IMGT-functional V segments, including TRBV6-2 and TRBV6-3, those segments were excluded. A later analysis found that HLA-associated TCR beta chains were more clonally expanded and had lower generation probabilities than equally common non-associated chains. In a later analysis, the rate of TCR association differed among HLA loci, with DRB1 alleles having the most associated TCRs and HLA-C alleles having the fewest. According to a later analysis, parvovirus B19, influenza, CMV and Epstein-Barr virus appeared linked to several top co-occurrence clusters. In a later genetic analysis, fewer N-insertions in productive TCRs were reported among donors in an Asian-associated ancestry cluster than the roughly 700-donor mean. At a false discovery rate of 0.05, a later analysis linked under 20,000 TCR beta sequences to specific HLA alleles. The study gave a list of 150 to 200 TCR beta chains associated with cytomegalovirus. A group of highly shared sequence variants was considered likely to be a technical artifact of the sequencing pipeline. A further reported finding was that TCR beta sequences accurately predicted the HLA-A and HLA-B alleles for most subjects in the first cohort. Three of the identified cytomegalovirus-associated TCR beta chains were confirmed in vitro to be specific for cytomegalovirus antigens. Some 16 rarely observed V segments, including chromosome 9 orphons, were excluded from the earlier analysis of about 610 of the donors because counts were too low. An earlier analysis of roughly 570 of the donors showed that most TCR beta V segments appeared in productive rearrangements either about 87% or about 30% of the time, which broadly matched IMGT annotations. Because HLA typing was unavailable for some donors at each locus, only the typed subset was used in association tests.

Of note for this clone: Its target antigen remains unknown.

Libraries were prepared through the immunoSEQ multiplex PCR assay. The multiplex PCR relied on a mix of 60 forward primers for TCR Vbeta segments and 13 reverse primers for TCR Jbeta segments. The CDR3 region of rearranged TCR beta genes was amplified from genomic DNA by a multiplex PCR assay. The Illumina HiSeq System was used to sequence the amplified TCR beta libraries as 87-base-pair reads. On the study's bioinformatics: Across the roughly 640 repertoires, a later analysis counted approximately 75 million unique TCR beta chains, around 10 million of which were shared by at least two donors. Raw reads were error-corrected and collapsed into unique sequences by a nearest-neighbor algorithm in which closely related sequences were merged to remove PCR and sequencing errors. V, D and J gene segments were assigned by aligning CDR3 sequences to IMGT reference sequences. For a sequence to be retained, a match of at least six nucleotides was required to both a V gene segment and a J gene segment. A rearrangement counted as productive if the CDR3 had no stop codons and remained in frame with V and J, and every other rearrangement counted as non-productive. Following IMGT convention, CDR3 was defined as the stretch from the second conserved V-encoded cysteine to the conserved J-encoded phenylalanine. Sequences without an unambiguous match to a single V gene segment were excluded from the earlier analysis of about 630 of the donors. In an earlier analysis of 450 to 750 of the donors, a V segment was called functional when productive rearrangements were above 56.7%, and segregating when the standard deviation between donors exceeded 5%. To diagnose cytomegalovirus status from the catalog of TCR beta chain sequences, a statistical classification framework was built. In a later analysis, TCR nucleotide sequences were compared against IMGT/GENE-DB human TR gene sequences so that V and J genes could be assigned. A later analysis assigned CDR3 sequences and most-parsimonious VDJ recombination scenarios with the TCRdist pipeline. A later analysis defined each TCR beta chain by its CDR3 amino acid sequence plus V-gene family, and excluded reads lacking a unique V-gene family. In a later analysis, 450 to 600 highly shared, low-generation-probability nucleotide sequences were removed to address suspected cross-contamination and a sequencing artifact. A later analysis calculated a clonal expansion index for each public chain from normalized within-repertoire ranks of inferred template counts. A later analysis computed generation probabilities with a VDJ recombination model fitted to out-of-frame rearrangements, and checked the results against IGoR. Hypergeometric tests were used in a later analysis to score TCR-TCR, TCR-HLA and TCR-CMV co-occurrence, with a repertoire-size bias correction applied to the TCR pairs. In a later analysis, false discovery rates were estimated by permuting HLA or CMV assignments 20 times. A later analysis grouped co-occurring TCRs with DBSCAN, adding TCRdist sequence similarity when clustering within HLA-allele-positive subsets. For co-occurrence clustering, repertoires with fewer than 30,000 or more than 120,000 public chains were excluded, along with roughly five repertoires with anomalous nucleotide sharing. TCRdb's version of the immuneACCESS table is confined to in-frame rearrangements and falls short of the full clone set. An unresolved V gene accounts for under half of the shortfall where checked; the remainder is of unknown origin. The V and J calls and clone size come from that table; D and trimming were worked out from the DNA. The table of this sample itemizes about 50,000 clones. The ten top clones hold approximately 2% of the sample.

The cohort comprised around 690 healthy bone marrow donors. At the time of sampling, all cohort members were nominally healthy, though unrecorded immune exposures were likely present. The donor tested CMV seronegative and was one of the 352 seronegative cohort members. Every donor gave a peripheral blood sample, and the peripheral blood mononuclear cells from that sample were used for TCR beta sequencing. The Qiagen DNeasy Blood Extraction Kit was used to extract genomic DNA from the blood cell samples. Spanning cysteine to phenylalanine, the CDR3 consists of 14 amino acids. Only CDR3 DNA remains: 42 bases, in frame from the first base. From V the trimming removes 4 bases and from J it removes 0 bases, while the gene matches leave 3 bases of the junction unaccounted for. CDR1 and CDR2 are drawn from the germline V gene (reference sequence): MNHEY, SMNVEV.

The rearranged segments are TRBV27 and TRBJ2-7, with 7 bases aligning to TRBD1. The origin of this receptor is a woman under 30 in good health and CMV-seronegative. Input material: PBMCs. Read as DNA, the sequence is TGTGCCAGCAGTTCGGCAGGGGGCTCCTACGAGCAGTACTTC. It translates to CASSSAGGSYEQYF.